Below, one T cell receptor (beta chain) is given with its context. Researchers divided each subset's genomic DNA evenly across several immunoSEQ plates. It was on ten immunoSEQ deep assay plates that unsorted PBMC DNA was sequenced. TCRdb keeps only in-frame clones here, not all; method: immunoSEQ multiplex PCR. This sample has around 510,000 clones, with around 81% found just once. This entry comes from a study of shared clonotypes between healthy human individuals. Every donor, a Caucasian adult, lived in Nashville, Tennessee. Germline loops: CDR1 SGHKS, CDR2 YYEKEE (reference sequence). V lost 3 bases to trimming and J lost 6 bases, with 16 bases between them. The CDR3 is made up of 15 amino acids.

The chain carries TRBV5-5 and TRBJ2-1; D may be TRBD2 (5 bases). The TCR comes from a middle-aged woman in good health. Some clones in this sample may be carry-over from other donors' samples. Sequencing input: PBMCs. The CDR3 sequence: CASSSRLFGLNEQFF. CDR3 DNA: TGTGCCAGCAGCTCAAGACTTTTTGGACTCAATGAGCAGTTCTTC.